Listed here is a single T cell receptor (beta chain). Clones were sequenced by immunoSEQ multiplex PCR, and TCRdb holds only the in-frame ones, with some missing. The sample holds hundreds of thousands of clones, around 97% seen once. The sample originates from a study of shared clonotypes between healthy human individuals. The germline V gene encodes CDR1 MDHEN and CDR2 SYDVKM. This CDR3 is 14 amino acids long. The trim removed 6 bases at V and 2 bases at J, leaving 3 bases unmatched. Sequenced sample: naive CD4+ T cells sorted from blood. The sample's subset: CD45RA+ positively selected. This chain connects TRBV28 to TRBJ2-2, with TRBD1 matching over 7 bases. The sequence was collected from a woman aged 25-40 years in good health. The CDR3 DNA reads TGTGCCAGCAGGGCAGGGGGTAACACCGGGGAGCTGTTTTTT. The encoded protein is CASRAGGNTGELFF.